This T cell receptor beta chain comes out of a study of T cell clonality in common variable immunodeficiency. CDR1 is DFQATT and CDR2 is SNEGSKA in the germline V gene (reference sequence). This CDR3 is 17 amino acids long. Between the trimmed V and J ends, which lost 5 bases and 4 bases, there was a span of 23 bases. Study-level findings and limits: Compared with controls, CVID subjects had fewer shared TCRbeta clones. Fewer deletions and N-nucleotide insertions were reportedly seen in common variable immunodeficiency TCR beta sequences. Authors noted CVID clonality's cause needs subpopulation repertoire sequencing.

Some clones are missing from TCRdb's copy, which holds only in-frame ones; the method was immunoSEQ multiplex PCR. The record shows around 47,000 clones for this sample, with no singletons present. In this sample, this clone turned up many times. Its antigen is as yet unknown. The CDR3 extends 3 residues past the end of the read, so its final part is completed from the germline J gene. Material: peripheral blood mononuclear cells. V gene TRBV20-1 combines with J gene TRBJ2-2; weak D call: TRBD2 (6 bases). The receptor was isolated from a person between 18 and 75 years old in good health. CDR3 bases read: TGCAGTGCTGACCGGGACTCGGACAAATACTTCACCGGGGAG. Translating it yields CSADRDSDKYFTGE. The whole CDR3 protein reads CSADRDSDKYFTGELFF.